These 25 T cell receptor beta chains came from one sample sequenced in a study of human T cells and chemical hapten exposure. From the RACE reads, TCRdb called clonotypes with MiXCR, one entry per CDR3 protein. The sample yields about 57,000 distinct CDR3 sequences, about a tenth seen once. Time point: patch test 1, 2 weeks after DPC sensitization. The treatment denotes: therapeutic diphenylcyclopropenone sensitization with weekly scalp DPC. The specimen was whole blood, collected in connection with sensitization to the hapten diphenylcyclopropenone (DPC). The source is a middle-aged woman with alopecia areata. Some clones in this sample may be carry-over from other donors' samples.

This chain uses TRBV30 with TRBJ1-4, with a tentative D call TRBD1 (5 bases). The CDR3 loop spans 13 amino acids. Trimming shortened V by 0 bases and J by 8 bases, and 10 bases separated the two germline ends. Per germline, CDR1 GTSNPN and CDR2 SVGIG (reference sequence). The CDR3 bases are TGTGCCTGGAGTGTGAGGGGAATCGAAAAACTGTTTTTT. Translated: CAWSVRGIEKLFF. The whole variable domain, remainder taken from reference TRBV30 and TRBJ1-4, is SQTIHQWPATLVQPVGSPLSLECTVEGTSNPNLYWYRQAAGRGLQLLFYSVGIGQISSEVPQNLSASRPQDRQFILSSKKLLLSDSGFYLCAWSVRGIEKLFFGSGTQLSVL.

The table lists this clonotype with many counts. The V call is TRBV18, the J call TRBJ2-7, with D possibly TRBD2 on 6 matching bases. Germline CDR1 is KGHSH and CDR2 is LQKENI. The V and J ends lost 3 bases and 6 bases respectively, with 12 bases between them. The length of the CDR3 is 13 residues. CDR3 amino acids: CASSPGGSPEQYF. CDR3 nucleotide sequence: TGTGCCAGCTCACCTGGGGGGTCCCCCGAGCAGTACTTC.

This clonotype was observed many times. For the CDR3, the DNA is TGCGCCAGCAGCCAAAGGGGCAGGGAACTTAACACCGGGGAGCTGTTTTTT. This gives the protein CASSQRGRELNTGELFF. The chain recombines TRBV4-1 with TRBJ2-2; maybe TRBD1 (5 bases). CDR1 and CDR2 (germline): MGHRA, YSYEKL. V shed 2 bases and J shed 2 bases, with 15 bases lying between them. CDR3 size: 17 residues.

The CDR3 coding sequence is TGTGCCAGCGGGAGGACAGTCCATGAGCAGTTCTTC. Translation: CASGRTVHEQFF. V and J are TRBV2 and TRBJ2-1; tentatively, D is TRBD1 or TRBD2 (6 bases each). Germline loops: CDR1 SNHLY, CDR2 FYNNEI. V lost 8 bases to trimming and J lost 8 bases, with 13 bases between them. The CDR3 extends over 12 amino acids.

This clonotype showed up just a few times. The J gene is TRBJ2-3, the V gene TRBV7-6, with 10 bases lining up with TRBD2. The germline V gene encodes CDR1 SGHVS and CDR2 FNYEAQ. The trim removed 5 bases at V and 0 bases at J, leaving 14 bases unmatched. The CDR3 loop spans 19 amino acids. CDR3 sequence: CASSPRWGDSGGSTDTQYF. In DNA, the CDR3 is TGTGCCAGCAGCCCTCGGTGGGGAGATAGCGGGGGGAGCACAGATACGCAGTATTTT.

In its sample, this clonotype was seen many times. V usage is TRBV7-9 and J usage is TRBJ2-7; D is ambiguous. The V and J ends lost 2 bases and 7 bases respectively, with 24 bases between them. This CDR3 has 17 amino acids. Per germline, CDR1 SEHNR and CDR2 FQNEAQ (reference sequence). The CDR3 region has the DNA TGTGCCAGCAGCTTACCACCGGTGGGCGCCCCGGATCAAGAGCAGTACTTC. Protein product: CASSLPPVGAPDQEQYF.

This clonotype was observed a handful of times. The chain couples TRBV2 to TRBJ2-7; D assignment may be TRBD1 or TRBD2 (5 bases each). V dropped 4 bases and J dropped 7 bases, with 20 bases sitting between them. Looked up from germline, CDR1 is SNHLY and CDR2 is FYNNEI. There are 15 residues in the CDR3. The CDR3 sequence is CASSGQGSVPGEQYF. CDR3 bases: TGTGCCAGCAGTGGCCAGGGATCGGTTCCGGGGGAGCAGTACTTC.

This clonotype was detected a few times. This sequence joins TRBV7-9 and TRBJ1-2; D not resolved. V lost 7 bases, J lost 0 bases, and 9 bases lay in between. The CDR3 spans 13 residues. CDR1 SEHNR and CDR2 FQNEAQ come from the germline V gene (reference sequence). CDR3 coding DNA: TGTGCCAGCAACACCCAGACTAACTATGGCTACACCTTC. It encodes CASNTQTNYGYTF.

This clonotype has a count of ten or more. The rearrangement links TRBV5-1 to TRBJ2-7, with TRBD1 matching 10 bases. Germline CDR1 SGHRS, CDR2 YFSETQ. The CDR3 is 16 residues long. J was trimmed by 2 bases and V by 6 bases; bases with no gene match: 11. This CDR3 reads CASTPPTGTGAYEQYF. The CDR3, as DNA: TGCGCCAGCACTCCTCCGACCGGGACAGGGGCCTACGAGCAGTACTTC.

This chain connects TRBV13 to TRBJ2-1; the match to TRBD2 covers 10 bases. The V segment lost 6 bases and the J segment 5 bases; nucleotides outside the gene matches: 7. There are 15 residues in the CDR3. In germline, CDR1 is PRHDT, CDR2 FYEKMQ (reference sequence). The CDR3 sequence is CASRTGTSVDNEQFF. In DNA form, the CDR3 reads TGTGCCAGCAGGACCGGGACTAGCGTTGACAATGAGCAGTTCTTC.

This clonotype has a count of ten or more. The chain joins TRBV7-7 to TRBJ2-3; no definite D call. This CDR3 region has 13 residues. Trimming shortened V by 7 bases and J by 0 bases, and 8 bases separated the two germline ends. The germline gives CDR1 SSHAT, CDR2 FNYEAQ (reference sequence). CDR3 DNA sequence: TGTGCCAGCACCCTTACAAGCACAGATACGCAGTATTTT. Amino acid sequence: CASTLTSTDTQYF.

This clonotype was detected a few times. The chain links TRBV4-1 to TRBJ1-1; D may be TRBD1 (6 bases). The CDR3 covers 15 residues. The V end was cut by 1 base, the J end by 3 bases, with 12 bases between. Germline values: CDR1 MGHRA, CDR2 YSYEKL. DNA for the CDR3: TGCGCCAGCAGCCAAGTGGACAGAGATGACACTGAAGCTTTCTTT. Protein sequence: CASSQVDRDDTEAFF.

In its sample, this clonotype was seen many times. The gene calls are TRBV20-1 and TRBJ2-5; D not certain. V was trimmed by 5 bases and J by 1 base, leaving 8 bases between them. The CDR3 contains 12 residues. The V gene's germline CDR1 is DFQATT and CDR2 SNEGSKA (reference sequence). The CDR3 DNA follows: TGCAGTGCTCGTCGGCCCCAAGAGACCCAGTACTTC. It translates to CSARRPQETQYF.

This clonotype was counted at least ten times. The chain is built from TRBV3-1 and TRBJ2-3, with TRBD2 matching 8 bases. This CDR3 is built from 18 residues. Germline V lookup: CDR1 LGHDT, CDR2 YNNKEL (reference sequence). Trimming took 1 base from V and 3 from J; bases not matched to a gene: 12. Here the CDR3 reads CASSQGIRGLGVTDTQYF. CDR3 nucleotides: TGTGCCAGCAGCCAAGGGATCAGGGGACTAGGGGTGACAGATACGCAGTATTTT.

This clonotype has just a few counts. The V gene is TRBV9, the J gene TRBJ2-2; D may be TRBD2 (5 bases). V lost 4 bases to trimming and J lost 5 bases, with 21 bases between them. The CDR3 runs to 17 residues. Germline CDR1 and CDR2: SGDLS and YYNGEE. Here the CDR3 reads CASSPPTSGITTGELFF. The CDR3, as DNA: TGTGCCAGCAGCCCACCAACATCCGGGATTACGACCGGGGAGCTGTTTTTT.

A few counts support this clonotype. The V call is TRBV2, the J call TRBJ2-6; tentatively, D is TRBD1 or TRBD2 (5 bases each). The CDR3 loop spans 13 amino acids. Trimming removed 8 bases from V and 2 bases from J, with 7 bases in between. Germline V gene sequence: CDR1 SNHLY, CDR2 FYNNEI. CDR3 DNA sequence: TGTGCCAGCGGGGGAGCTGGGGCCAACGTCCTGACTTTC. It is translated as CASGGAGANVLTF.

The V gene is TRBV27, the J gene TRBJ1-6, with 7 bases fitting TRBD1. The germline V gene encodes CDR1 MNHEY and CDR2 SMNVEV (reference sequence). V shed 0 bases and J 9 bases; nucleotides not matched to a gene: 5. The CDR3 consists of 15 residues. CDR3 sequence reads: CASSLSSGGPSPLHF. The CDR3 region has the DNA TGTGCCAGCAGTTTATCTTCAGGGGGTCCTTCACCCCTCCACTTT.

This clonotype appeared many times. The chain uses TRBV7-3 and TRBJ2-3; D is uncertain. The ends were cut back, 1 base at V and 4 bases at J, with 3 bases in the middle. The V gene's germline CDR1 is SGHTA and CDR2 FQGTGA. The CDR3 runs 12 residues. The CDR3 coding sequence is TGTGCCAGCAGCTTAATGGCAGATACGCAGTATTTT. Translating gives CASSLMADTQYF.

A few counts support this clonotype. The rearrangement joins TRBV6-2 or TRBV6-3 to TRBJ1-1; TRBD1 is a possible D gene (6 bases). The CDR3 covers 13 residues. CDR1 and CDR2 from the germline V gene are MNHEY and SVGEGT. V was cut by 9 bases and J by 0 bases, with 11 bases left in between. For the CDR3, the DNA is TGTGCCAGTATGACAGGAATGAACACTGAAGCTTTCTTT. It is translated as CASMTGMNTEAFF.

This clonotype was found a few times. This rearrangement joins TRBV7-2 to TRBJ1-4, with a tentative D call TRBD1 (6 bases). Per the germline V gene, CDR1 is SGHTA and CDR2 is FQGNSA. The CDR3 sequence is 13 residues long. The V end lost 5 bases, the J end lost 8 bases, and 12 bases lay between the germline ends. The CDR3 here is CASSRDNGEKLFF. CDR3 sequence (DNA): TGTGCCAGCAGCCGGGACAACGGGGAAAAACTGTTTTTT. Full variable domain (rest looked up from reference TRBV7-2 and TRBJ1-4): GAGVSQSPSNKVTEKGKDVELRCDPISGHTALYWYRQSLGQGLEFLIYFQGNSAPDKSGLPSDRFSAERTGGSVSTLTIQRTQQEDSAVYLCASSRDNGEKLFFGSGTQLSVL.

This clonotype was observed many times. The chain combines TRBV7-9 with TRBJ1-1; no clear D. The CDR3 loop spans 12 amino acids. Trimming removed 2 bases at V and 0 bases at J, with 1 base between. Germline V gives CDR1 SEHNR, CDR2 FQNEAQ (reference sequence). CDR3 nucleotide sequence: TGTGCCAGCAGCTTACTGAACACTGAAGCTTTCTTT. Its translation is CASSLLNTEAFF.

In this sample, this clonotype turned up many times. The CDR3 loop is CASDTGAGNEQFF. The CDR3 region has the DNA TGTGCTAGTGACACAGGGGCTGGCAATGAGCAGTTCTTC. The gene calls are TRBV12-5 and TRBJ2-1, with TRBD1 identical over 7 bases. With V trimmed by 7 bases and J by 6 bases, 6 bases remained unmatched. This CDR3 comprises 13 residues. Germline CDR1 reads LGHNT; CDR2 reads FRNRAP.

Only a few counts were recorded for this clonotype. The V and J genes are TRBV3-1 and TRBJ1-1; D not certain. V was pared by 4 bases and J by 4 bases, with 7 bases between. The length of the CDR3 is 12 residues. Germline V gene data show CDR1 as LGHDT and CDR2 as YNNKEL (reference sequence). The CDR3 protein is CASSLLPTEAFF. The CDR3, as DNA: TGTGCCAGCAGCCTCCTACCCACTGAAGCTTTCTTT.

This clonotype was found many times. The chain is built from TRBV2 and TRBJ1-6; 7 nucleotides match TRBD1. Germline CDR1 SNHLY, CDR2 FYNNEI. V shed 6 bases and J 5 bases; nucleotides not matched to a gene: 7. The CDR3 extends over 15 amino acids. For the CDR3, the DNA is TGTGCCAGCAGCCGTACCGGGACAGATAATTCACCCCTCCACTTT. Translated, it gives CASSRTGTDNSPLHF.

This clonotype was picked up many times. The genes are TRBV9 and TRBJ2-2, with 8 bases matching TRBD1. Trimming removed 0 bases from V and 5 bases from J; junction bases left unmatched: 6. This CDR3 spans 16 amino acids. Germline loops: CDR1 SGDLS, CDR2 YYNGEE. The CDR3 DNA reads TGTGCCAGCAGCGTAGCCGGGACAGGTTTGACCGGGGAGCTGTTTTTT. Protein: CASSVAGTGLTGELFF.